This T cell receptor beta chain was found in a study of T cell changes during pregnancy in multiple sclerosis. V lost 2 bases and J lost 4, with 12 bases in between. The length of the CDR3 is 14 residues. Germline V gene sequence: CDR1 MNHEY, CDR2 SVGAGI. Profiling relied on immunoSEQ multiplex PCR, and the TCRdb table lists in-frame clones only, not all of them. The sample includes fewer than 45,000 clones, 85% to 90% of them seen just once. The receptor comes from a female donor with multiple sclerosis, enrolled in a pregnancy study. The V call is TRBV6-5, the J call TRBJ2-7; D ambiguous. The source material was CD8+ T cells from peripheral blood mononuclear cells, sampled in the third trimester of pregnancy. CDR3 region: CASSYIGSSYEQYF. The CDR3 DNA sequence: TGTGCCAGCAGTTACATTGGCTCCTCGTACGAGCAGTACTTC.